The text below deals with one T cell receptor (beta chain). Its recognized antigen is unknown. The input lacks base qualities; no much larger clone sits a single base away. The data are from a study of blood T cell repertoires in COVID-19 (TCRdb year 2020). Background on the whole study: Samples covering the acute and convalescent phases of COVID-19 were provided by collaborators in the United States, Italy and Spain. The prospective study material was composed of cDNA or gDNA derived from T cells, B-cell-depleted T cells, or PBMCs. Deeply sampled blood TCRbeta repertoires from subjects exposed to, actively infected with, or recovered from COVID-19 were included in the dataset. The repertoires were released in a freely available public database meant as a resource for research on the immune response to SARS-CoV-2. The samples were drawn from the first 160 participants of the ongoing ImmuneRACE study and from more than 1,000 subjects provided by 6 global collaborators. Sample metadata almost always included a de-identified subject ID, COVID-19 status, age in years and sex. Where available, HLA class I and class II types were obtained from metadata supplied by the sample provider rather than from assay-based typing.

CDR1 and CDR2, per the germline V gene, are KGHSH and LQKENI. From its cysteine to its phenylalanine, the CDR3 spans 14 amino acids. The CDR3 DNA has 42 bases and is translated from base 1. At the junction V is shortened by 3 bases and J by 6 bases; bases outside the gene matches: 4. In the prospective study, participants were 18 to 89 years old, resided in 20 to 30 geographic areas of the United States, and were enrolled through a virtual design. In the prospective study, participants were assigned to cohorts based on the clinical history participants reported in a screening survey and a study questionnaire. Recovered participants in ImmuneRACE Cohort 3 were defined by two consecutive negative NP/OP PCR tests, clearance by a healthcare professional, or resolution of symptoms. In the prospective study, whole blood, serum and a nasopharyngeal or oropharyngeal swab were collected from each participant by mobile phlebotomists. Additional blood draws and questionnaires over an approximately two-month period could optionally be provided by prospective study participants. Before DNA extraction, blood samples from the prospective study were shipped at room temperature or frozen.

General study outcomes and caveats: Clinical and demographic metadata were provided uncurated, with the amount varying by source and participant.

TCRbeta CDR3 regions were amplified from genomic DNA using the immunoSEQ Assay, a bias-controlled multiplex PCR. Per the source publication's procedure: The number of nucleated cells in each sample was estimated by amplification of reference gene primers within the assay. Sequence reads were collapsed and filtered to measure the absolute abundance of every unique TCRbeta CDR3 rearrangement. For each sample, productive Simpson clonality was calculated as the square root of Simpson's diversity index over productive rearrangements. The immuneACCESS repertoire file appears here via TCRdb, limited to in-frame rearrangements. These files lack a portion of the clones; in checked studies, under half of the deficit traces to unresolved V genes, and the cause of the others is not known. That table supplies the V and J calls and clone size; D and trimming were determined from the DNA. This sample holds around 360,000 clones; more than 75% were observed only once. The top ten hold 2.5% to 3% of the sample.

The TCR sequence derives from a woman aged 25 to 39 who had recovered from COVID-19. The specimen was PBMCs or T cells enriched from blood (not recorded which). In this chain, TRBV18 is recombined with TRBJ1-2, with 10 bases aligning to TRBD1. The CDR3 region: CASSPGQGLHGYTF. Read as DNA, the sequence is TGTGCCAGCTCACCGGGACAGGGGCTTCATGGCTACACCTTC.